This TCR beta chain was retrieved from a study of tumor-infiltrating lymphocytes in primary liver carcinoma. Study summary: Productive TCRbeta reads per sample were roughly 3.65 to 8 million, not differing by tissue. Points from the study as a whole: Samples were bulk unsorted, so CD4+ and CD8+ repertoires were not compared.

Comments on this clonotype: The antigen is not known. This CDR3 fails to terminate in the conserved phenylalanine or tryptophan, so it likely reflects a read error.

TCR beta cDNA was made from roughly 450 ng total RNA with a constant-region primer. Libraries for TCR beta were built through three nested multiplex PCR rounds, which together made up a slightly modified ARM-PCR procedure. TRBV1-TRBV30 forward primers paired with a C-beta reverse primer were used in the first two PCR rounds, which ran around 10 cycles each. In TCRdb, the multiplex PCR reads were re-called with MiXCR into one record per CDR3 protein. The sample has fewer than 400,000 distinct CDR3 sequences, 65% seen once; the top ten hold approximately 9%. Germline V gene lookup returns CDR1 MNHNY and CDR2 SVGAGI (reference sequence). The V end was cut by 5 bases, the J end by 3 bases, with 19 bases between. CDR3 length: 16 residues. The authors took blood RNA from unsorted whole blood and also extracted germline DNA.

The TCR originated in a man between 40 and 49 years old with primary liver carcinoma and hepatitis B virus infection. Material for sequencing was peripheral blood. The chain uses TRBV6-6 and TRBJ1-1; D might be TRBD1 (6 bases). CDR3 amino acids: CASSKHTGMKDTEAFL. In DNA form, the CDR3 reads TGTGCCAGCAGTAAACATACAGGGATGAAGGACACTGAAGCTTTCTTG.